This TCR beta chain came from a study of shared clonotypes between healthy human individuals. Here immunoSEQ multiplex PCR was the method, and the copy in TCRdb shows in-frame clones only, minus some. Of roughly 2.5 million clones listed, roughly 92% are singletons. The germline gives CDR1 GTSNPN, CDR2 SVGIG (reference sequence). V lost 1 base and J lost 5, with 5 bases in between. The CDR3 spans 12 residues. This clone was counted between two and nine times. Antigen unknown. Study-level results: Naive CD4 clonotype sharing across a few donors was about 5%.

All of the donors resided in Nashville, Tennessee, and each was a Caucasian adult. The chain is built from TRBV30 and TRBJ1-4; D is unclear. The sequence was obtained from a man aged 18-30 years in good health. The specimen sequenced was naive CD4+ T cells sorted from blood. Stated subset: CD45RA+ positively selected. The CDR3 is CAWSEGNEKLFF. The CDR3 coding sequence is TGTGCCTGGAGTGAAGGGAATGAAAAACTGTTTTTT.